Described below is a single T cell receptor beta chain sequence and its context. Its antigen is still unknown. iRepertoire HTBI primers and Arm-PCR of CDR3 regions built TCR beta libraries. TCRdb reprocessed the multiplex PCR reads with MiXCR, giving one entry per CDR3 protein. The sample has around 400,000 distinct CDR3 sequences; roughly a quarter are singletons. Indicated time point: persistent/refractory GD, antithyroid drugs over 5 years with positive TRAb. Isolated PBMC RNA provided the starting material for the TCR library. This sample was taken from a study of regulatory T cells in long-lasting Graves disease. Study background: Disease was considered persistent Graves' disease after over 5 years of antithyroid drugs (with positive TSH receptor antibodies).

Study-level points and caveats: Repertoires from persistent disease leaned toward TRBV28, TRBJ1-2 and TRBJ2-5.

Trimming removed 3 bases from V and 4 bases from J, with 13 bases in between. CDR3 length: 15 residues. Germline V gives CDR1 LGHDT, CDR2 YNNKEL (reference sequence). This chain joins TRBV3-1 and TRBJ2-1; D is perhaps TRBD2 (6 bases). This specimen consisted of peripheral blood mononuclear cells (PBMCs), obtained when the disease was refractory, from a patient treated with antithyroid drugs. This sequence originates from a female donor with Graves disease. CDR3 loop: CASSHEMGRYNEQFF. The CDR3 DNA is TGTGCCAGCAGCCACGAGATGGGGAGGTACAATGAGCAGTTCTTC.